This T cell receptor (beta chain) was captured in a study of T-cell memory formation after mild COVID-19 listed by TCRdb under 2021. Regarding the study in general: TCR sequence clusters from the two donors were found to be largely donor specific. In a couple of donors, T-cell clones that expanded and contracted after mild COVID-19 were tracked by sequencing TCRalpha and TCRbeta repertoires over time. Two young, previously healthy adult volunteers, one female and one male, were included in the cohort.

Results and caveats for the whole study, not just this receptor: Some responding clones were detected in pre-infection memory, suggesting pre-existing cross-reactive memory T cells joined the SARS-CoV-2 response. Clones that contracted from day 15 to 85 showed balanced CD4/CD8 phenotypes, whereas a second wave of clones that expanded from day 15 to 37 leaned towards CD4+. The second-wave clones that peaked on day 37 were not confirmed to be SARS-CoV-2 specific. Contracting CD4+ clones turned up mainly in the CM and EM memory subsets, whereas EMRA was where CD8+ clones were enriched. The study covered only a couple of mild cases, and larger cohorts including severe cases with pre-infection samples were considered necessary.

The germline V gene provides CDR1 SGHRS and CDR2 YFSETQ. The CDR3, cysteine through phenylalanine, is 14 amino acids long. The only DNA kept is the CDR3, 42 bases in frame from the first base. Trimming costs V 7 bases and J 6 bases, and their ends lie 20 bases apart. Ficoll-Paque density gradient centrifugation was the method used to isolate PBMCs. Instrument used: Illumina NovaSeq 6000. cDNA libraries for TCRalpha and TCRbeta were prepared by 5'RACE using constant-segment primers, with sample barcodes and unique molecular identifiers added. Trizol reagent was used to extract RNA from every sample. Library amplification was performed in two PCR steps, and a second sample barcode and Illumina TruSeq adapters were introduced in the second step. Sequencing of libraries was performed on an Illumina NovaSeq with 2 x 150 bp paired-end reads. In the source study's methods: Demultiplexing of reads and collapsing into UMI-guided consensus sequences were performed with migec v1.2.7. Using mixcr v2.1.11, UMI consensuses were aligned to TRA and TRB V and J templates and then assembled into clonotypes. A clonotype was counted as expanded or contracted only if both edgeR and NoisET called the change significant, with noise models trained on biological replicates. For edgeR calls, the thresholds were a false discovery rate-adjusted p below 0.01 and a log2 fold-change of 1. PCA with hierarchical clustering of max-normalized trajectories of the 1000 most abundant clonotypes was used as exploratory dynamics analysis. Separately sequenced CD4+ and CD8+ repertoires were used to assign a CD4 or CD8 phenotype to each responding clone. TCRdb reprocessing: public reads trimmed at Q25 with fastp, clones called with MiXCR, in-frame beta chains kept. Every entry covers one CDR3 protein and lists the most common genes and DNA from its rows. The V and J calls shown here were made by TCRdb, not taken from the authors' results. This sample has more than 350,000 distinct CDR3 sequences in its table, and roughly 21% of those were observed once. The top ten clones comprise around 12% of the sample.

Details on this clonotype: The target of this receptor is not known. One base away there is no much larger clone; base qualities are not given.

Sequenced input: PBMCs or a T cell subset sorted from them (not recorded which). This clonotype was obtained from an adult woman who had mild COVID-19 (a few samples of this study predate the infection). The sample titles of this study are shuffled in the database, so cell type and time point are left out; the donor was told from shared clones. Recombination joined TRBV5-1 with TRBJ2-7; the D call is possibly TRBD1 or TRBD2, each sharing 5 bases. The CDR3: CASHHRDASGEQYF. The DNA sequence is TGCGCCAGCCACCACCGGGACGCCTCGGGCGAGCAGTACTTC.